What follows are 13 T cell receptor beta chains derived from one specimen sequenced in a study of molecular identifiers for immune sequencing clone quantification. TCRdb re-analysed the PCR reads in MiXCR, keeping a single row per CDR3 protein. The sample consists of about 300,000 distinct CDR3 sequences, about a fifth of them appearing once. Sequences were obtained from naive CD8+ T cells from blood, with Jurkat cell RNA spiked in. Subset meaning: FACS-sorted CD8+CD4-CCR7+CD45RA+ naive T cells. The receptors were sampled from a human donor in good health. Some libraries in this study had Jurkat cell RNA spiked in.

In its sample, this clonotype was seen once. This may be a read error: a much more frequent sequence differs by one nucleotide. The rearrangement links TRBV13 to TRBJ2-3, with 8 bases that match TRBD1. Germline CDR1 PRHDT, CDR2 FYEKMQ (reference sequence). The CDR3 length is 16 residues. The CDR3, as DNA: TGTGCCAGCAGCCCTCGAGACAGGGGTTCCACAGATACGCAGTGTTTT. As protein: CASSPRDRGSTDTQCF.

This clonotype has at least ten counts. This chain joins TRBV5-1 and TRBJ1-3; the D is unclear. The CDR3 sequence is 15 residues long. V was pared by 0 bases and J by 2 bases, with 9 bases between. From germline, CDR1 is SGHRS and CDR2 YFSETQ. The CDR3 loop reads CASSLELGTGNTIYF. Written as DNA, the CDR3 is TGCGCCAGCAGCTTGGAGCTGGGGACTGGAAACACCATATATTTT.

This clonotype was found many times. The CDR3 region is CSAARDGYEQYF. The CDR3, as DNA: TGCAGCGCTGCCAGAGACGGCTACGAGCAGTACTTC. The V gene is TRBV29-1, the J gene TRBJ2-7; no clear D gene. CDR1 and CDR2 from the germline V gene are SQVTM and ANQGSEA. V dropped 7 bases and J dropped 3 bases, with 13 bases sitting between them. The CDR3 consists of 12 residues.

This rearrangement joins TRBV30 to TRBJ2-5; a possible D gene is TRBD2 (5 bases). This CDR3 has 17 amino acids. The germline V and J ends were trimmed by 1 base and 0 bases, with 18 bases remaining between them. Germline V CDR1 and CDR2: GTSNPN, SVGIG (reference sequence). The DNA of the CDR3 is TGTGCCTGGAGTGAATCGGGCGGAGGATGGTACCAAGAGACCCAGTACTTC. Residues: CAWSESGGGWYQETQYF.

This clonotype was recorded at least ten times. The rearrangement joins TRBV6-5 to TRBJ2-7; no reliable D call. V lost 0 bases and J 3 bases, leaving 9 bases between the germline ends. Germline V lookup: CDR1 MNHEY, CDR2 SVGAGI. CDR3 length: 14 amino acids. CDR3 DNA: TGTGCCAGCAGTTACTCGATGGAACGCTACGAGCAGTACTTC. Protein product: CASSYSMERYEQYF.

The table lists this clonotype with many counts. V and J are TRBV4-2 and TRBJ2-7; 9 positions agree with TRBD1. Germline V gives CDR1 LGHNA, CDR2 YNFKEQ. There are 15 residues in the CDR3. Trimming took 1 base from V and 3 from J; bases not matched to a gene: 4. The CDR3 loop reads CASSQVGDRDYEQYF. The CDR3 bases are TGTGCCAGCAGCCAAGTTGGGGACAGGGACTACGAGCAGTACTTC.

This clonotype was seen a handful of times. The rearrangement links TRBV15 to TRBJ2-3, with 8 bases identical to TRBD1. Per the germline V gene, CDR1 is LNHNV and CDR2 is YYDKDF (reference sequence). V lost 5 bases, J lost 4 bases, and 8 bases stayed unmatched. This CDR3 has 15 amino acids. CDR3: CATSLDRGTADTQYF. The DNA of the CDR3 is TGTGCCACCAGCCTAGACAGGGGCACGGCAGATACGCAGTATTTT.

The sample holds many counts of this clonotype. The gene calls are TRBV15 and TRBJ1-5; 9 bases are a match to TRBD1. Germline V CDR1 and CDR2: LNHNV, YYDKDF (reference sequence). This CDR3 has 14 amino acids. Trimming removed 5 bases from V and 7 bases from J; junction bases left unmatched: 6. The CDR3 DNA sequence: TGTGCCACCAGCCCCGGGACAGGGACCCAGCCCCAGCATTTT. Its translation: CATSPGTGTQPQHF. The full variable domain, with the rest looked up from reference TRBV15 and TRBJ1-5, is DAMVIQNPRYQVTQFGKPVTLSCSQTLNHNVMYWYQQKSSQAPKLLFHYYDKDFNNEADTPDNFQSRRPNTSFCFLDIRSPGLGDTAMYLCATSPGTGTQPQHFGDGTRLSIL.

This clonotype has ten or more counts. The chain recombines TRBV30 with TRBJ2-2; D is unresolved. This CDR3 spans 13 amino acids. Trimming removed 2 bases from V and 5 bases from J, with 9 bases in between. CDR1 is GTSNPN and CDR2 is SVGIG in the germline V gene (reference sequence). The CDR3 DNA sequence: TGTGCCTGGAGTTTTCCCGGTACCGGGGAGCTGTTTTTT. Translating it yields CAWSFPGTGELFF. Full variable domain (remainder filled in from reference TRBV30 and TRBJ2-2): SQTIHQWPATLVQPVGSPLSLECTVEGTSNPNLYWYRQAAGRGLQLLFYSVGIGQISSEVPQNLSASRPQDRQFILSSKKLLLSDSGFYLCAWSFPGTGELFFGEGSRLTVL.

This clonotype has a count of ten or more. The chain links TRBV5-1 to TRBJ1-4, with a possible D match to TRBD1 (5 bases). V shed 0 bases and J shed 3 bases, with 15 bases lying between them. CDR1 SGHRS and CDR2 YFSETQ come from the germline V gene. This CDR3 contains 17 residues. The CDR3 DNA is TGCGCCAGCAGCTTGGAGACAGTAACGACCGCTAATGAAAAACTGTTTTTT. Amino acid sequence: CASSLETVTTANEKLFF.

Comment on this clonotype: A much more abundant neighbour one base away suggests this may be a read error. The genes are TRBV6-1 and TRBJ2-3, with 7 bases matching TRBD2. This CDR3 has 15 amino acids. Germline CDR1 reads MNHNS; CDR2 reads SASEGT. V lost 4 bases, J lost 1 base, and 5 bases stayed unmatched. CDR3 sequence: CASSAERDRTDTQYF. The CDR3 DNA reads TGTGCCAGCAGTGCAGAGCGGGATCGCACAGATACGCAGTATTTT.

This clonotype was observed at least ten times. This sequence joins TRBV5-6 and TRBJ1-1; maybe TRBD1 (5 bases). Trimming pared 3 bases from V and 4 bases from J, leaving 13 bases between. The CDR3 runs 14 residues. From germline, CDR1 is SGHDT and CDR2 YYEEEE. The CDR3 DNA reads TGTGCCAGCAGCTCTGGCGTCGGGGGCACTGAAGCTTTCTTT. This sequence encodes CASSSGVGGTEAFF.

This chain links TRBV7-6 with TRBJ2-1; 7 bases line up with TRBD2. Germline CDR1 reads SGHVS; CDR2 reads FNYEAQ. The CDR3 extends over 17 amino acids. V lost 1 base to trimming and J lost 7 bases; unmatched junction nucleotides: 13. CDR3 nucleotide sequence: TGTGCCAGCAGCTTAGGCGGGGGTATCGGGACTCCTAATGAGCAGTTCTTC. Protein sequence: CASSLGGGIGTPNEQFF.